Listed below are T cell receptor beta chains from one sample, sequenced in a study of a mutant IDH1 vaccine in newly diagnosed glioma. Assay: immunoSEQ multiplex PCR; the TCRdb copy retains only in-frame clones and omits some. This table holds 20,000 to 25,000 clones, about 70% found once. Antigens for these TCRs are unknown. Source: peripheral blood mononuclear cells (PBMCs), taken from a glioma patient whose treatment included an IDH1 peptide vaccine. The receptors originated from a man between 18 and 29 years old with glioma. Some clones in this sample may be carry-over from other donors' samples. CDR3s include the opening cysteine and the closing phenylalanine or tryptophan. Each record gives: CDR3 DNA, CDR3 protein, J gene, V gene, D gene, clone size. A D gene is named only where the DNA matches it firmly. The size entry is marked missing in some rows and otherwise reads once, few, many or a size class.

TGCGCCAGCAGCCAAGGGGGTGGGGTAGGCTACGAGCAGTACTTC,CASSQGGGVGYEQYF,TRBJ2-7,TRBV4-3,-,-
TGTGCCTGGACTGTAGGGGCCCGCGCTGAAGCTTTCTTT,CAWTVGARAEAFF,TRBJ1-1,TRBV30,-,medium-sized
TGCGCCAGCAGCGACACTACAGGGGGCGGCTATGGCTACACCTTC,CASSDTTGGGYGYTF,TRBJ1-2,TRBV5-1,TRBD1,-
TGCGCCAGCAGACGACAGGGTTCCTTTGTTGGGGACTATGGCTACACCTTC,CASRRQGSFVGDYGYTF,TRBJ1-2,TRBV5-1,TRBD1,few
TGTGCCAGCCAAGCGTCCGCGAACACCGGGGAGCTGTTTTTT,CASQASANTGELFF,TRBJ2-2,TRBV7-9,-,few
TGTGCCAGCAGCGAGTCCGCCGGGACAGCCATTAATGAAAAACTGTTTTTT,CASSESAGTAINEKLFF,TRBJ1-4,TRBV7-2,TRBD1,-
TGCGCCAGCAGCCAAGCGGCGTCGGTTTGGGCCAGGGACGAGCAGTACTTC,CASSQAASVWARDEQYF,TRBJ2-7,TRBV4-1,-,-
TGTGCCAGCAGCTCTACCTACGAGCAGTACTTC,CASSSTYEQYF,TRBJ2-7,TRBV7-9,-,-
TGTGCCAGCAGTCCCGGCCTTGGGGAGCAGTACTTC,CASSPGLGEQYF,TRBJ2-7,TRBV6-6,-,-
TGTGCCAGCAGGCCAGGGGGGTATAGCAATCAGCCCCAGCATTTT,CASRPGGYSNQPQHF,TRBJ1-5,TRBV28,TRBD1,-
TGTGCCAGCAGCTTCTCCGGTACCGGGACAGTTGGCTACACCTTC,CASSFSGTGTVGYTF,TRBJ1-2,TRBV7-9,TRBD1,-
TGTGCCAGCAGCTTAGACCTCGGACAGGCTCCAACCTACGAGCAGTACTTC,CASSLDLGQAPTYEQYF,TRBJ2-7,TRBV7-9,TRBD1,-
TGTGCCATCAGTGATCAGGCGGGCGGACCCTACGAGCAGTACTTC,CAISDQAGGPYEQYF,TRBJ2-7,TRBV10-3,-,-
TGTGCCAGCAGCCCTGACAGGTTCCAGGGCTACACCTTC,CASSPDRFQGYTF,TRBJ1-2,TRBV5-5,-,-
TGTGCCAGTAGTAGGGAGGTCCGCAGGTTCACATCCGGGGAGCTGTTTTTT,CASSREVRRFTSGELFF,TRBJ2-2,TRBV19,-,-
TGCGCCAGCAGCCCCGGAGAGGGCAATGAGCAGTTCTTC,CASSPGEGNEQFF,TRBJ2-1,TRBV5-1,-,-
TGTGCCATCAGTGAGACTGGGGACACTGAAGCTTTCTTT,CAISETGDTEAFF,TRBJ1-1,TRBV10-3,-,few
TGTGCCAGCAGTTACTCTCCAGGACAGGGAGAAAAACTGTTTTTT,CASSYSPGQGEKLFF,TRBJ1-4,TRBV6-5,TRBD1,few
TGTGCCAGCAGTTTTAAAGGGAGAGTTGGTGAAAAACTGTTTTTT,CASSFKGRVGEKLFF,TRBJ1-4,TRBV27,-,-
TGCGCCAGCAGCCTCCCTAGACCCGGGGAGCTGTTTTTT,CASSLPRPGELFF,TRBJ2-2,TRBV5-1,-,-
TGCGCCAGCAGCTTGGGGCTAGCGGGGGGATCGGGGCAGTTCTTC,CASSLGLAGGSGQFF,TRBJ2-1,TRBV5-1,TRBD2,-
TGTGCCAGCAGCCAACGGACCTGGGGTCACGAGCAGTACTTC,CASSQRTWGHEQYF,TRBJ2-7,TRBV14,-,-
TGCGCCAGCAGCCAGACAGGTGACAATCAGCCCCAGCATTTT,CASSQTGDNQPQHF,TRBJ1-5,TRBV4-3,-,medium-sized
TGTGCCAGCAGCGGCACGGGCGGGGAGCTGTTTTTT,CASSGTGGELFF,TRBJ2-2,TRBV7-3,-,-
TGCGCCAGCAGCTTGGCAGCGGGGGGGATCTACGAGCAGTACTTC,CASSLAAGGIYEQYF,TRBJ2-7,TRBV5-1,TRBD2,-
TGTGCCAGCAGCTTTGGGAGCAATGAGCAGTTCTTC,CASSFGSNEQFF,TRBJ2-1,TRBV7-9,-,-
TGTGCCAGCAGTCCCCACCCTAAAAGCGGGGAAATGTTCTTC,CASSPHPKSGEMFF,TRBJ2-1,TRBV6-5,TRBD2,-
TGTGCCAGCAGCATCGGGACAGGGGGCCACGAGCAGTACTTC,CASSIGTGGHEQYF,TRBJ2-7,TRBV9,TRBD1,-
TGTGCCACCAGCAGAGAGGGGGCTGAGACCCAGTACTTC,CATSREGAETQYF,TRBJ2-5,TRBV15,-,once
TGTGCCAGCAGCAAAAACTCAGGGGGCGAAGATCAGCCCCAGCATTTT,CASSKNSGGEDQPQHF,TRBJ1-5,TRBV21-1,-,once
TGTGCCAGCTCACCCTTGGCGGCCGGATACGAGCAGTACTTC,CASSPLAAGYEQYF,TRBJ2-7,TRBV18,-,-
TGCGCCAGCAGCTTGGCCGGGACTAGAGGCTACGAGCAGTACTTC,CASSLAGTRGYEQYF,TRBJ2-7,TRBV5-1,TRBD2,-
TGTGCCAGCACGAAAACAGGACAGTCTTTCTACGAGCAGTACTTC,CASTKTGQSFYEQYF,TRBJ2-7,TRBV5-5,-,-
TGTGCCAGCAGCTTTAGATGGGGTCAGCCCCAGCATTTT,CASSFRWGQPQHF,TRBJ1-5,TRBV7-2,-,-
TGTGCCAGTAGTATGAAGCGGGGGCGGAATCAGCCCCAGCATTTT,CASSMKRGRNQPQHF,TRBJ1-5,TRBV19,-,few
TGTGCCAGCAGCCAAGAAGGTACTAGCAGAAGCACAGATACGCAGTATTTT,CASSQEGTSRSTDTQYF,TRBJ2-3,TRBV4-2,-,-